What follows describes a single T cell receptor (beta chain). Looked up from germline, CDR1 is MNHEY and CDR2 is SMNVEV (reference sequence). This CDR3 is 17 amino acids long. J lost 4 bases, V lost 5 bases, and 13 bases had no gene match. Measured with immunoSEQ multiplex PCR; TCRdb has only the in-frame clones, and not every one. The table shows under 15,000 clones, with just over 90% occurring only once. The data were obtained in a study of preoperative IRX-2 immunotherapy in early breast cancer. Treatment denoted: preoperative locoregional IRX-2 cytokine immunotherapy. This phase Ib study tested locoregional IRX-2 cytokine immunotherapy given before surgery.

This sample was gathered from a patient treated with IRX-2 immunotherapy. The TCR sequence derives from a human donor with breast cancer. V usage is TRBV27 and J usage is TRBJ1-2, with 10 bases lining up with TRBD1. The CDR3 coding sequence is TGTGCCAGCAGTCACACGCGACAGGGGGCCCCCTTCTATGGCTACACCTTC. Its protein is CASSHTRQGAPFYGYTF.